This entry describes one TCR beta chain. The data were obtained in a study of radiotherapy plus CTLA-4 blockade in lung cancer. TCRdb's table, derived via immunoSEQ multiplex PCR, lists solely in-frame clones and lacks some. The sample shows roughly 92,000 clones, approximately 83% of them seen only once. The length of the CDR3 is 13 residues. Germline CDR1 and CDR2: KGHSH and LQKENI. This chain connects TRBV18 to TRBJ2-5; 8 nucleotides agree with TRBD2. The J call may not be correct, given that the DNA end is closer to TRBJ2-7. Sample: peripheral blood, taken from a patient treated with radiotherapy plus ipilimumab. The clonotype was recovered from a human donor with non-small cell lung cancer who had a partial response to radiotherapy plus ipilimumab. CDR3 bases: TGTGCCAGCTCACCCCTCGGGGGGGGCGAGCAGTACTTC. Translation: CASSPLGGGEQYF.